This T cell receptor beta chain was recorded in a study of blood T cell repertoires in COVID-19. This clone was seen a few times. TCRdb's copy holds only in-frame clones and misses some; the assay was immunoSEQ multiplex PCR. The data hold about 200,000 clones, with approximately 84% observed a single time. The V gene's germline CDR1 is SGHVS and CDR2 FNYEAQ. The CDR3 consists of 16 residues. Trimming shortened V by 1 base and J by 3 bases, and 15 bases separated the two germline ends. This TCR came from a man aged 35 to 55 with active or convalescent COVID-19. The chain uses TRBV7-6 and TRBJ1-2, with a weak D call TRBD1 (5 bases). The sequencing input was peripheral blood. The CDR3 sequence: CASSLGFGGEDYGYTF. The CDR3 region has the DNA TGTGCCAGCAGCTTAGGATTTGGAGGGGAAGACTATGGCTACACCTTC.